What follows is one T cell receptor beta chain and its context. The data belong to a study of radiotherapy plus CTLA-4 blockade in lung cancer. Trimming removed 4 bases from V and 1 base from J; junction bases left unmatched: 5. The CDR3 runs to 15 residues. Germline V gene data show CDR1 as SGHTA and CDR2 as FQGTGA. Libraries were prepared by immunoSEQ multiplex PCR; TCRdb keeps only in-frame clonotypes and omits some of them. The top ten hold roughly 4% of the sample, which has roughly 66,000 clones, about 83% seen once. The chain carries TRBV7-3 and TRBJ2-5; TRBD1 matches at 8 bases. The sequence was collected from a human donor with non-small cell lung cancer who had a partial response to radiotherapy plus ipilimumab. The sample here was peripheral blood, taken from a patient treated with radiotherapy plus ipilimumab. CDR3 protein: CASSSGQGGQETQYF. The CDR3 nucleotides are TGTGCCAGCAGCTCTGGACAGGGAGGCCAAGAGACCCAGTACTTC.